This T cell receptor (beta chain) was captured by sequencing in a study of Graves' ophthalmopathy and Graves' hyperthyroidism. Whole-study results and caveats: Detection in blood was also observed for most expanded thyroid clonotypes above 0.001 frequency.

The sequenced template was RNA, covering the TCR beta CDR3 region. First-round RT-PCR used HTBI primers; second-round multiplex PCR followed. TCRdb reanalysed the multiplex PCR reads using MiXCR and keeps one entry per CDR3 protein. This repertoire shows around 1.1 million distinct CDR3 sequences, 35% to 40% found once; its top ten account for more than 9.5%. V lost 4 bases to trimming and J lost 2 bases, with 12 bases between them. Looked up from germline, CDR1 is DFQATT and CDR2 is SNEGSKA (reference sequence). There are 15 residues in the CDR3. Hyperthyroidism patients were newly diagnosed, under 2 months' duration, aged 18 to 65. This clonotype has ten or more counts. The antigen remains undetermined.

Input material: peripheral blood or thyroid tissue (not recorded which). The V call is TRBV20-1, the J call TRBJ2-6, with D possibly matching TRBD1 (6 bases). The origin of this receptor is an adult man with Graves' hyperthyroidism. CDR3 protein: CSATETGTGANVLTF. The CDR3, as DNA: TGCAGTGCTACGGAAACAGGGACTGGGGCCAACGTCCTGACTTTC.